The 24 T cell receptor beta chains below come from one sample, sequenced in a study of blood T cell repertoires in COVID-19. Here immunoSEQ multiplex PCR was the method, and the copy in TCRdb shows in-frame clones only, minus some. This sample has around 58,000 clones, with 88% found just once. Sequenced input: peripheral blood. These TCRs come from an older woman with COVID-19, enrolled during active disease.

This clone has a single count. The V gene is TRBV19, the J gene TRBJ2-2; D might be TRBD1 (6 bases). The CDR3 totals 17 residues. Germline V gene lookup returns CDR1 LNHDA and CDR2 SQIVND (reference sequence). Trimming stripped 6 bases from V and 7 bases from J, with 24 bases between. CDR3 residues: CASRNAPWTEGHGELFF. CDR3 sequence (DNA): TGTGCCAGTAGGAATGCGCCCTGGACAGAAGGTCACGGGGAGCTGTTTTTT.

The DNA of the CDR3 is TGTGCCAGCAGCGGACAACAATACCGGGACTTCCTCACAGATACGCAGTATTTT. Encoded protein: CASSGQQYRDFLTDTQYF. The chain recombines TRBV3-1 (or the pseudogene TRBV3-2) with TRBJ2-3; TRBD2 is a possible D gene (6 bases). CDR3 length equals 18 residues. Germline V gene sequence: CDR1 LGHDT, CDR2 YNNKEL (reference sequence). The V and J ends lost 5 bases and 2 bases respectively, with 23 bases between them.

This chain joins TRBV6-5 and TRBJ1-1; D not resolved. The CDR3 spans 14 residues. Germline V gene data show CDR1 as MNHEY and CDR2 as SVGAGI. Between the trimmed V and J ends, which lost 8 bases and 4 bases, there was a span of 17 bases. The CDR3 is CASDRVVTSTEAFF. CDR3 nucleotide sequence: TGTGCCAGCGATCGGGTTGTGACCAGCACTGAAGCTTTCTTT.

This clone was counted a single time. V usage is TRBV19 and J usage is TRBJ1-1; D possibly corresponds to TRBD1 (6 bases). Trimming took 1 base from V and 1 from J, leaving 10 bases between them. CDR1 and CDR2 (germline): LNHDA, SQIVND (reference sequence). This CDR3 contains 15 residues. CDR3 sequence: CASSIVAGANTEAFF. As DNA, the CDR3 is TGTGCCAGTAGTATAGTGGCAGGGGCGAACACTGAAGCTTTCTTT.

This chain links TRBV2 with TRBJ1-1, with D unclear. CDR3 length equals 10 residues. The ends were cut back, 8 bases at V and 6 bases at J, with 7 bases in the middle. Germline-derived CDR1 and CDR2 are SNHLY and FYNNEI. The CDR3, as DNA: TGTGCCAGCGGGAGGTCTGAAGCTTTCTTT. Amino acids: CASGRSEAFF.

The chain combines TRBV7-9 with TRBJ1-1; no firm D call. Looked up from germline, CDR1 is SEHNR and CDR2 is FQNEAQ (reference sequence). The V and J ends lost 4 bases and 5 bases respectively, with 14 bases between them. CDR3 length: 14 amino acids. The CDR3 loop is CASSSGGLSTEAFF. The CDR3 nucleotides read TGTGCCAGCAGCTCGGGAGGATTGAGTACTGAAGCTTTCTTT.

This clone has only one observation. The genes are TRBV6-2 or TRBV6-3 and TRBJ1-2; the D gene is possibly TRBD1 (5 bases). Germline lookup yields CDR1 MNHEY and CDR2 SVGEGT. The CDR3 loop spans 17 amino acids. V lost 2 bases and J 3 bases, leaving 19 bases between the germline ends. The CDR3 coding sequence is TGTGCCAGCAGTTACCCCCTCCTCCGACAGCGCCACTATGGCTACACCTTC. Translation: CASSYPLLRQRHYGYTF.

This rearrangement joins TRBV6-2 or TRBV6-3 to TRBJ1-3; D not resolved. CDR3 length: 16 residues. Per the germline V gene, CDR1 is MNHEY and CDR2 is SVGEGT. The V and J ends lost 5 bases and 0 bases respectively, with 14 bases between them. As DNA, the CDR3 is TGTGCCAGCAGTCCCGGAGGCTCACGCTCTGGAAACACCATATATTTT. It codes for CASSPGGSRSGNTIYF.

The gene calls are TRBV4-1 and TRBJ1-1; D might be TRBD1 (5 bases). Between the trimmed V and J ends, which lost 4 bases and 0 bases, there was a span of 12 bases. Germline V CDR1 and CDR2: MGHRA, YSYEKL. This CDR3 is built from 15 residues. The CDR3 nucleotides are TGCGCCAGCAGCCCAGCACGGGGGGTGAACACTGAAGCTTTCTTT. It yields the protein CASSPARGVNTEAFF.

J is TRBJ1-4 and V is TRBV5-1; 7 bases are shared with TRBD1. The CDR3 runs 14 residues. With V trimmed by 2 bases and J by 3 bases, 1 base remained unmatched. Germline CDR1 and CDR2: SGHRS and YFSETQ. CDR3 bases: TGCGCCAGCAGCTTCCAGGGGGCTAATGAAAAACTGTTTTTT. It is translated as CASSFQGANEKLFF.

V gene TRBV10-3 combines with J gene TRBJ2-7, with 9 positions matching TRBD1. Trimming removed 0 bases from V and 4 bases from J; junction bases left unmatched: 1. The CDR3 has 14 residues. CDR1 ENHRY and CDR2 SYGVKD come from the germline V gene. CDR3 loop: CAISESGTGYEQYF. The DNA for the CDR3 is TGTGCCATCAGTGAGTCGGGGACAGGGTACGAGCAGTACTTC.

The genes are TRBV6-5 and TRBJ1-1, with 7 bases lining up with TRBD1. Germline CDR1 is MNHEY and CDR2 is SVGAGI. CDR3 size: 14 residues. With V trimmed by 0 bases and J by 10 bases, 8 bases remained unmatched. The CDR3 here is CASSYSTRGLGAFF. The CDR3 nucleotides are TGTGCCAGCAGTTACTCGACGAGGGGGCTCGGAGCTTTCTTT.

The gene calls are TRBV28 and TRBJ2-4; 8 positions agree with TRBD2. The CDR3 is 15 amino acids. V lost 4 bases, J lost 2 bases, and 4 bases stayed unmatched. Germline V lookup: CDR1 MDHEN, CDR2 SYDVKM. The CDR3 protein is CASSSGGPPKNIQYF. The CDR3 nucleotides are TGTGCCAGCAGTTCGGGAGGGCCCCCCAAAAACATTCAGTACTTC.

The chain has TRBV9 and TRBJ1-3; tentatively, D is TRBD1 (5 bases). The V gene's germline CDR1 is SGDLS and CDR2 YYNGEE. Trimming left V 2 bases short and J 6 bases short, with 12 bases between. The CDR3 is made up of 14 amino acids. CDR3 DNA sequence: TGTGCCAGCAGCGTCTCCGGGGGGATAAACACCATATATTTT. Encoded protein: CASSVSGGINTIYF.

The genes are TRBV19 and TRBJ2-7; the match to TRBD2 covers 9 bases. Germline-derived CDR1 and CDR2 are LNHDA and SQIVND (reference sequence). Trimming at V came to 3 bases and at J to 2 bases, leaving 5 bases not matched to a gene. The CDR3 length is 15 residues. The DNA for the CDR3 is TGTGCCAGTAGTATGGGCGGGAGGGGTACCTACGAGCAGTACTTC. Its translation: CASSMGGRGTYEQYF.

The rearrangement uses TRBV6-2 or TRBV6-3 and TRBJ2-6; 13 nucleotides align to TRBD2. This CDR3 region has 18 residues. Trimming took 4 bases from V and 0 from J; bases not matched to a gene: 3. In germline, CDR1 is MNHEY, CDR2 SVGEGT. The CDR3 DNA reads TGTGCCAGCAGTTGGACTAGCGGGGGAGTCTCTGGGGCCAACGTCCTGACTTTC. Translated: CASSWTSGGVSGANVLTF.

This chain uses TRBV6-5 with TRBJ1-1; 9 positions agree with TRBD1. Germline V gives CDR1 MNHEY, CDR2 SVGAGI. J gave up 2 bases and V 7 bases, and 5 bases lay outside the gene matches. This CDR3 comprises 14 residues. The CDR3 nucleotides read TGTGCCAGCAACCGGGACAGGGATAACACTGAAGCTTTCTTT. The encoded protein is CASNRDRDNTEAFF.

This clone was detected only a few times. The V call is TRBV3-1 (or the pseudogene TRBV3-2), the J call TRBJ2-3, with 9 positions matching TRBD2. The CDR3 has 12 residues. Germline CDR1 is LGHDT and CDR2 is YNNKEL (reference sequence). V was pared by 7 bases and J by 15 bases, with 11 bases of the junction left unmatched. This CDR3 reads CASISVAGEGYF. DNA of the CDR3: TGTGCCAGCATCTCCGTAGCGGGAGAAGGTTATTTT.

The chain recombines TRBV14 with TRBJ2-3, with D tentatively TRBD1 (6 bases). The germline V and J ends were trimmed by 1 base and 4 bases, with 12 bases remaining between them. Germline CDR1 and CDR2: SGHDN and FVKESK. The CDR3 covers 15 residues. As DNA, the CDR3 is TGTGCCAGCAGCCAAGTGGAAGGGGGAGCAGATACGCAGTATTTT. Amino acid sequence: CASSQVEGGADTQYF.

The chain couples TRBV11-2 to TRBJ1-2, with 7 bases matching TRBD1. The J segment lost 5 bases and the V segment lost 3 bases, leaving 9 bases of the junction unmatched. In germline, CDR1 is SGHAT, CDR2 FQNNGV. There are 15 residues in the CDR3. The CDR3 nucleotides read TGTGCCAGCAGCTTCGCGGTACAGGGGTGGTATGGCTACACCTTC. This translates into CASSFAVQGWYGYTF.

The table lists this clone with a count of one. The rearrangement links TRBV12-3 or TRBV12-4 to TRBJ2-7; D uncertain. The CDR3 is 13 residues long. V lost 4 bases to trimming and J lost 0 bases, with 7 bases between them. The CDR3 nucleotides are TGTGCCAGCAGTTATACAGCCTCCTACGAGCAGTACTTC. Translated, it gives CASSYTASYEQYF.

The chain combines TRBV2 with TRBJ1-2; 10 bases are a match to TRBD1. Germline V gene data show CDR1 as SNHLY and CDR2 as FYNNEI. V lost 4 bases, J lost 7 bases, and 3 bases stayed unmatched. This CDR3 has 13 residues. The CDR3 DNA follows: TGTGCCAGCAGTGTGACAGGGGGCACTGGCTACACCTTC. It specifies CASSVTGGTGYTF.

V is TRBV7-2 and J is TRBJ1-2; maybe TRBD1 (5 bases). Trimming stripped 1 base from V and 4 bases from J, with 10 bases between. This CDR3 spans 14 amino acids. Germline V gene sequence: CDR1 SGHTA, CDR2 FQGNSA. CDR3 region: CASSLDRQTYGYTF. CDR3 nucleotide sequence: TGTGCCAGCAGCTTAGATCGACAGACCTATGGCTACACCTTC.

J is TRBJ2-2 and V is TRBV10-3; 7 bases line up with TRBD2. The germline CDR1 and CDR2 sequences are ENHRY and SYGVKD. The CDR3 has 14 residues. J gave up 2 bases and V 10 bases, and 7 bases lay outside the gene matches. This CDR3 is CATRDYPNTGELFF. The CDR3 DNA sequence: TGTGCCACCAGGGACTACCCTAACACCGGGGAGCTGTTTTTT.